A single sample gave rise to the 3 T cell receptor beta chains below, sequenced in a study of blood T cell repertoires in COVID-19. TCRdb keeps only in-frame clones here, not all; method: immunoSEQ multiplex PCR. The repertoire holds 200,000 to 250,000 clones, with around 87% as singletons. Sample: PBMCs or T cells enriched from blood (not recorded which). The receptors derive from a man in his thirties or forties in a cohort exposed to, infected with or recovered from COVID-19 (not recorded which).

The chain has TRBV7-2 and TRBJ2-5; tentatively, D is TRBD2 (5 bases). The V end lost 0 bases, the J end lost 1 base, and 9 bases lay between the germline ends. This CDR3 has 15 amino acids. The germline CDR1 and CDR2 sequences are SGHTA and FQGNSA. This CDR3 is CASSLAGVFQETQYF. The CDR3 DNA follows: TGTGCCAGCAGCTTAGCGGGAGTATTCCAAGAGACCCAGTACTTC.

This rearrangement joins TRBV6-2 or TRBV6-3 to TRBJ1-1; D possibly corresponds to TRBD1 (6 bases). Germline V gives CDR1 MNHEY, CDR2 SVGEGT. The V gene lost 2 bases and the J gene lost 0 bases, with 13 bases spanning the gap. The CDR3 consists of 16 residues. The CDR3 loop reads CASSYAGVGMNTEAFF. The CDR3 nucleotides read TGTGCCAGCAGTTACGCAGGGGTTGGCATGAACACTGAAGCTTTCTTT.

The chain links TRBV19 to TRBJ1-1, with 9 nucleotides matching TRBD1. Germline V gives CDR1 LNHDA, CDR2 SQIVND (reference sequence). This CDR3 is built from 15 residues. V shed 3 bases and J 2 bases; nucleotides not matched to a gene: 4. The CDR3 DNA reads TGTGCCAGTAGTATCCCGGACAGGGGCAACACTGAAGCTTTCTTT. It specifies CASSIPDRGNTEAFF.